The 15 T cell receptor beta chains presented below share a single source sample, sequenced in a study of blood T cell repertoires in COVID-19. Some clones are missing from TCRdb's copy, which holds only in-frame ones; the method was immunoSEQ multiplex PCR. The repertoire consists of approximately 300,000 clones, with just over 85% occurring once and the leading ten covering over 3.5%. Input material: PBMCs or T cells enriched from blood (not recorded which). Receptor source: a man aged 25 to 40 who had recovered from COVID-19.

The chain recombines TRBV11-3 with TRBJ2-5; D might be TRBD2 (6 bases). Germline V CDR1 and CDR2: SGHNT, YENEEA. CDR3 length: 15 amino acids. Trimming removed 3 bases at V and 0 bases at J, with 11 bases between. CDR3 DNA sequence: TGTGCCAGCAGCTTCGCTAGCGAGTACCAAGAGACCCAGTACTTC. It translates to CASSFASEYQETQYF.

On this clone itself: Different DNA sequences within this sample yield the same CDR3. The chain uses TRBV30 and TRBJ1-6; 8 bases match TRBD1. Germline lookup yields CDR1 GTSNPN and CDR2 SVGIG (reference sequence). The CDR3 extends over 12 amino acids. V was clipped by 7 bases and J by 6 bases; unmatched bases: 2. This CDR3 is CAFDRGNSPLHF. The CDR3 DNA reads as TGTGCCTTTGACAGGGGTAATTCACCCCTCCACTTT.

The J gene is TRBJ2-3, the V gene TRBV18, with 10 nucleotides matching TRBD1. V lost 4 bases and J lost 0; bases outside the gene matches: 7. The germline V gene has CDR1 KGHSH and CDR2 LQKENI. The CDR3 loop spans 17 amino acids. The CDR3 protein is CASSQGQGLVSTDTQYF. CDR3 coding DNA: TGTGCCAGCTCACAGGGACAGGGGCTTGTAAGCACAGATACGCAGTATTTT.

V and J are TRBV20-1 and TRBJ2-3; TRBD1 matches 8 bases. The CDR3 contains 11 residues. The V gene's germline CDR1 is DFQATT and CDR2 SNEGSKA (reference sequence). CDR3 nucleotides: TGCGCAGGGGGCCCCACAGATACGCAGTATTTT. Translated: CAGGPTDTQYF.

V usage is TRBV3-1 (or the pseudogene TRBV3-2) and J usage is TRBJ2-7; 8 bases are shared with TRBD2. V shed 6 bases and J 4 bases; nucleotides not matched to a gene: 14. The CDR3 covers 16 residues. The V gene's germline CDR1 is LGHDT and CDR2 YNNKEL (reference sequence). The DNA of the CDR3 is TGTGCCAGCAGTCCTCCACCCACTAGCGGACTTTACGAGCAGTACTTC. It codes for CASSPPPTSGLYEQYF.

The chain employs TRBV5-1 and TRBJ2-1, with D possibly matching TRBD2 (6 bases). The CDR3 runs to 13 residues. The V end lost 5 bases, the J end lost 6 bases, and 12 bases lay between the germline ends. Per the germline V gene, CDR1 is SGHRS and CDR2 is YFSETQ. CDR3 bases: TGCGCCAGCAGGGGTACTAGCAGCAATGAGCAGTTCTTC. Amino acid sequence: CASRGTSSNEQFF.

The chain has TRBV11-2 and TRBJ1-1; maybe TRBD1 (6 bases). Germline V gene sequence: CDR1 SGHAT, CDR2 FQNNGV. V was clipped by 2 bases and J by 1 base, with 11 bases between them. CDR3 size: 15 residues. The CDR3 here is CASSLIQGRNTEAFF. CDR3 in DNA: TGTGCCAGCAGCTTAATACAGGGACGGAACACTGAAGCTTTCTTT. Full variable domain (outside the CDR3, taken from reference TRBV11-2 and TRBJ1-1): EAGVAQSPRYKIIEKRQSVAFWCNPISGHATLYWYQQILGQGPKLLIQFQNNGVVDDSQLPKDRFSAERLKGVDSTLKIQPAKLEDSAVYLCASSLIQGRNTEAFFGQGTRLTVV.

The chain combines TRBV4-1 with TRBJ2-5; tentative D call: TRBD1 (5 bases). The V end was cut by 0 bases, the J end by 2 bases, with 10 bases between. The germline V gene encodes CDR1 MGHRA and CDR2 YSYEKL. The CDR3 totals 15 residues. CDR3 residues: CASSQEGRGQETQYF. The CDR3 coding sequence is TGCGCCAGCAGCCAAGAGGGGCGCGGTCAAGAGACCCAGTACTTC.

The chain links TRBV19 to TRBJ1-6; a weak D match, TRBD1 (6 bases). Per the germline V gene, CDR1 is LNHDA and CDR2 is SQIVND (reference sequence). The CDR3 consists of 14 residues. Trimming pared 7 bases from V and 8 bases from J, leaving 15 bases between. CDR3 nucleotides: TGTGCCAGTACCTCGGACAGATACGATTCACCCCTCCACTTT. It translates to CASTSDRYDSPLHF.

The chain has TRBV30 and TRBJ2-1, with unresolved D. CDR1 is GTSNPN, CDR2 SVGIG, per germline (reference sequence). This CDR3 contains 14 residues. Trimming removed 2 bases from V and 7 bases from J, with 15 bases in between. The CDR3 loop reads CAWSHQNIKNEQFF. The CDR3 DNA reads as TGTGCCTGGAGTCATCAAAACATAAAGAATGAGCAGTTCTTC.

The J gene is TRBJ2-2, the V gene TRBV4-1, with TRBD2 matching over 13 bases. Trimming cost V 3 bases and J 4 bases; bases outside gene matches: 17. Germline-derived CDR1 and CDR2 are MGHRA and YSYEKL. The length of the CDR3 is 21 residues. CDR3 in amino acids: CASSHPGLAGARGGGTGELFF. In nucleotides, the CDR3 is TGCGCCAGCAGCCATCCCGGACTAGCGGGGGCCCGAGGGGGGGGCACCGGGGAGCTGTTTTTT.

This clone has only a few counts. V and J are TRBV24-1 and TRBJ2-3; TRBD1 agrees at 8 bases. This CDR3 comprises 16 residues. Germline V gene lookup returns CDR1 KGHDR and CDR2 SFDVKD. V dropped 1 base and J dropped 3; count of bases not matched to a gene: 5. The DNA for the CDR3 is TGTGCCACCAGTGATTTACAGGGGGGTGGGACAGATACGCAGTATTTT. Amino acid sequence: CATSDLQGGGTDTQYF.

V and J are TRBV2 and TRBJ1-2; 7 positions agree with TRBD1. J gave up 2 bases and V 4 bases, and 7 bases lay outside the gene matches. The CDR3 is 15 residues long. In germline, CDR1 is SNHLY, CDR2 FYNNEI. CDR3 protein: CASSGSPQGNYGYTF. Here the CDR3 DNA reads TGTGCCAGCAGTGGATCCCCACAGGGGAACTATGGCTACACCTTC.

V and J are TRBV24-1 and TRBJ2-1; 7 positions agree with TRBD2. The CDR3 length is 17 residues. V was clipped by 1 base and J by 2 bases; unmatched bases: 7. Germline CDR1 is KGHDR and CDR2 is SFDVKD. Here the CDR3 DNA reads TGTGCCACCAGTGATTTCCATCCCGGGGGGACCTACAATGAGCAGTTCTTC. Translation gives CATSDFHPGGTYNEQFF.

V usage is TRBV5-6 and J usage is TRBJ2-1; 12 bases align to TRBD2. This CDR3 contains 17 residues. Germline V gene data show CDR1 as SGHDT and CDR2 as YYEEEE. V lost 0 bases and J lost 9; bases outside the gene matches: 10. The CDR3 DNA is TGTGCCAGCAGCTTGGGGAGCCGGACTAGCGGGATGGGTGAGCAGTTCTTC. Its translation is CASSLGSRTSGMGEQFF. Full variable domain (outside the CDR3, taken from reference TRBV5-6 and TRBJ2-1): DAGVTQSPTHLIKTRGQQVTLRCSPKSGHDTVSWYQQALGQGPQFIFQYYEEEERQRGNFPDRFSGHQFPNYSSELNVNALLLGDSALYLCASSLGSRTSGMGEQFFGPGTRLTVL.